This is a list of T cell receptor beta chains from one sample in a study of PD-1 blockade in classical Hodgkin lymphoma. Profiling relied on immunoSEQ multiplex PCR, and the TCRdb table lists in-frame clones only, not all of them. The table includes 24,000 or so clones, 91% detected once. The sequenced sample consisted of CD4+ T cells from blood. These receptors were obtained from a human donor with classical Hodgkin lymphoma. CDR3s include the opening cysteine and the closing phenylalanine or tryptophan. A D gene is named only where the DNA matches it firmly. Rows may omit the clone size; those that give it use once, few, many or a size class.

cdr3_length,clone_size,v_call,d_call,j_call,cdr3_nt,cdr3_aa
13,NA,TRBV25-1,TRBD1,TRBJ2-7,TGTGCCAGCAGCCCCCTTGACAGGGGCGAGCAGTACTTC,CASSPLDRGEQYF
14,NA,TRBV18,NA,TRBJ1-2,TGTGCCAGCTCACCAATGGCGCGTAACTATGGCTACACCTTC,CASSPMARNYGYTF
18,NA,TRBV12-5,TRBD2,TRBJ2-2,TGTGCTAGCGGACAATATCCAGGGACTACTACGAACACCGGGGAGCTGTTTTTT,CASGQYPGTTTNTGELFF
14,NA,TRBV7-9,NA,TRBJ2-1,TGTGCCAGCAGCGGGCGGGGAGGTTACAATGAGCAGTTCTTC,CASSGRGGYNEQFF
20,NA,TRBV27,TRBD1,TRBJ1-4,TGTGCCAGCTCGCTTCGCCCGGGACAGCTCCCGGGGGGACGTAAAGAAAAACTGTTTTTT,CASSLRPGQLPGGRKEKLFF
11,NA,TRBV7-9,NA,TRBJ2-1,TGTGCCAGCAGCTCCGGAGGGGGGCAGTTCTTC,CASSSGGGQFF
12,NA,TRBV5-1,NA,TRBJ2-7,TGCGCCAGCAGCTGGGACTCCCACGAGCAGTACTTC,CASSWDSHEQYF
13,NA,TRBV10-3,NA,TRBJ1-1,TGTGCCACGCAGACAGGATTGAACACTGAAGCTTTCTTT,CATQTGLNTEAFF
13,NA,TRBV19,TRBD1,TRBJ2-2,TGTGCCAGTAGTCGACAGGGGGCCGGGGAGCTGTTTTTT,CASSRQGAGELFF
14,NA,TRBV2,TRBD1,TRBJ2-2,TGTGCCAGCAGCGTACAGGGGGCCACCGGGGAGCTGTTTTTT,CASSVQGATGELFF
12,NA,TRBV19,NA,TRBJ1-5,TGTGCCAGTAGTCTCCACAATCAGCCCCAGCATTTT,CASSLHNQPQHF
13,few,TRBV7-9,TRBD2,TRBJ2-1,TGTGCCAGCAGCCTTGTAGCGGGTAATGAGCAGTTCTTC,CASSLVAGNEQFF
13,NA,TRBV19,NA,TRBJ1-2,TGTGCCAGTACCCGACAGGCACTCTATGGCTACACCTTC,CASTRQALYGYTF
12,NA,TRBV30,NA,TRBJ2-3,TGTGCCTGGAGTGAGAAGTTAGATACGCAGTATTTT,CAWSEKLDTQYF
13,NA,TRBV5-1,NA,TRBJ2-3,TGCGCCAGCAGCGCGCCCGAGGGCGATACGCAGTATTTT,CASSAPEGDTQYF
16,NA,TRBV13,NA,TRBJ1-3,TGTGCCAGCAGCCGAGCCTCGGGACGAGGAATCGGCACCATATATTTT,CASSRASGRGIGTIYF
12,NA,TRBV7-6,NA,TRBJ2-1,TGTGCCAGCAGCAGTGCGACCGGTCGCTGGTTCTTC,CASSSATGRWFF
14,NA,TRBV10-3,TRBD1,TRBJ2-3,TGTGCCATCAGTGACGGGACAGGCACAGATACGCAGTATTTT,CAISDGTGTDTQYF
13,NA,TRBV2,NA,TRBJ2-2,TGTGCCAGCAGGTTAATTAACACCGGGGAGCTGTTTTTT,CASRLINTGELFF
15,NA,TRBV18,NA,TRBJ1-2,TGTGCCAGCTCACCACAGTCCGGACGCTCCTATGGCTACACCTTC,CASSPQSGRSYGYTF
14,NA,TRBV29-1,NA,TRBJ1-1,TGCAGCGTTGGAAGGGGAGGCGTGAACACTGAAGCTTTCTTT,CSVGRGGVNTEAFF
12,once,TRBV11-3,NA,TRBJ2-7,TGTGCCAGCAGCATGCACGGGTACGAGCAGTACTTC,CASSMHGYEQYF
15,NA,TRBV19,TRBD1,TRBJ2-7,TGTGCCAGTAGTATCGCCGGGACAGGGGCCCACGAGCAGTACTTC,CASSIAGTGAHEQYF
16,NA,TRBV5-1,NA,TRBJ2-1,TGCGCCAGCCGTCGGTTGACTTTCGGCCAGGCCGATGAGCAGTTCTTC,CASRRLTFGQADEQFF
16,NA,TRBV2,TRBD2,TRBJ2-5,TGTGCCAGCAGTCGAGGACTAGCGGGGGGGCAGGAGACCCAGTACTTC,CASSRGLAGGQETQYF
14,NA,TRBV5-4,NA,TRBJ2-3,TGTGCCAGCAGGATTTACGGGGACACAGATACGCAGTATTTT,CASRIYGDTDTQYF
15,NA,TRBV7-2,NA,TRBJ2-5,TGTGCCAGCAGCTTAGAGATGAGCTTGCGGGAGACCCAGTACTTC,CASSLEMSLRETQYF
14,NA,TRBV11-2,NA,TRBJ1-2,TGTGCCAGCAGCTTAGAGACGGAGGTCTATGGCTACACCTTC,CASSLETEVYGYTF
14,once,TRBV7-3,NA,TRBJ2-4,TGTGCCAGCAGCCCGACAGGGGAGGGGGACATTCAGTACTTC,CASSPTGEGDIQYF
14,once,TRBV6-5,NA,TRBJ1-1,TGTGCCAGCAGTTCCCTTGGACAGCTCACTGAAGCTTTCTTT,CASSSLGQLTEAFF
18,NA,TRBV6-1,NA,TRBJ1-2,TGTGCCAGCAGTGAAGGGTTGGGTTTCGCAGTCGCTAACTATGGCTACACCTTC,CASSEGLGFAVANYGYTF
12,NA,TRBV2,NA,TRBJ2-7,TGTGCCAGCAGGGGAGCTAACTACGAGCAGTACTTC,CASRGANYEQYF
16,NA,TRBV4-3,NA,TRBJ1-5,TGCGCCAGCAGCCAAGATTGGCAGGGTGGTAGCCAGCCCCAGCATTTT,CASSQDWQGGSQPQHF
13,NA,TRBV7-8,NA,TRBJ2-5,TGTGCCAGCAGCGCCAGGGGTTGGGAGACCCAGTACTTC,CASSARGWETQYF
12,NA,TRBV5-5,NA,TRBJ2-5,TGTGCCAGCAGCTTGGCCTTTGAGACCCAGTACTTC,CASSLAFETQYF
18,NA,TRBV15,NA,TRBJ1-3,TGTGCCACCAGCAGAGATCGTTGGGCCGGGTCCTCTGGAAACACCATATATTTT,CATSRDRWAGSSGNTIYF
15,NA,TRBV18,TRBD1,TRBJ2-3,TGTGCCAGCTCACCGCCCAGGGGGAGCACAGATACGCAGTATTTT,CASSPPRGSTDTQYF
15,once,TRBV7-2,TRBD1,TRBJ1-2,TGTGCCAGCAGCCCCGGGACAGGGAGAGGCTATGGCTACACCTTC,CASSPGTGRGYGYTF
16,NA,TRBV18,TRBD2,TRBJ2-5,TGTGCCAGCTCACGCACTAGCGGGGGAGCTCAAGAGACCCAGTACTTC,CASSRTSGGAQETQYF
14,NA,TRBV28,NA,TRBJ1-2,TGTGCCAGCAGCCCTCCTGCCGAAGCCTATGGCTACACCTTC,CASSPPAEAYGYTF
15,once,TRBV7-2,NA,TRBJ2-3,TGTGCCAGCAGCTTAGGTGGGGCCGACACAGATACGCAGTATTTT,CASSLGGADTDTQYF
16,NA,TRBV6-4,TRBD2,TRBJ2-5,TGTGCCAGCAGTGACCGTAGCGGGGGGGCCGGGGAGACCCAGTACTTC,CASSDRSGGAGETQYF
16,NA,TRBV6-6,NA,TRBJ2-2,TGTGCCAGCAGGACCTCAGACAGGGAGGGGACCGGGGAGCTGTTTTTT,CASRTSDREGTGELFF
14,NA,TRBV19,NA,TRBJ1-4,TGTGCCAGTAGTATCGTAGGGGCTGGAGAAAAACTGTTTTTT,CASSIVGAGEKLFF
15,NA,TRBV9,NA,TRBJ2-5,TGTGCCAGCAGCGTAGGACCGGGTTTCCAAGAGACCCAGTACTTC,CASSVGPGFQETQYF
14,NA,TRBV7-9,NA,TRBJ2-7,TGTGCCAGCAGCTTAGTGGGCAGATCCTACGAGCAGTACTTC,CASSLVGRSYEQYF
13,few,TRBV7-6,NA,TRBJ1-2,TGTGCCAGCAGCTTAGTGGAGGGGTATGGCTACACCTTC,CASSLVEGYGYTF
15,NA,TRBV2,TRBD1,TRBJ1-4,TGTGCCAGCAGCGACCCGGAGACAGGGCGGGAAAAACTGTTTTTT,CASSDPETGREKLFF
16,NA,TRBV7-6,TRBD1,TRBJ2-2,TGTGCCAGCAGCATGTACGGGACAGGGAACACCGGGGAGCTGTTTTTT,CASSMYGTGNTGELFF
15,NA,TRBV7-7,TRBD1,TRBJ2-2,TGTGCCAGCAGCTCGTCCGGGACAGGGACCGGGGAGCTGTTTTTT,CASSSSGTGTGELFF
15,NA,TRBV2,TRBD1,TRBJ2-3,TGTGCCAGCAGAAACGACAGGGGCCTCACAGATACGCAGTATTTT,CASRNDRGLTDTQYF
14,few,TRBV27,NA,TRBJ1-6,TGTGCCAGCAAAGAGTGGGGGCTAGATTCACCCCTCCACTTT,CASKEWGLDSPLHF
12,NA,TRBV29-1,NA,TRBJ2-5,TGCAGCGTTGCGTCGGCCTCAGAGACCCAGTACTTC,CSVASASETQYF
15,NA,TRBV5-1,NA,TRBJ1-2,TGCGCCAGCAGCGAACCGGGACAACTGGCCTATGGCTACACCTTC,CASSEPGQLAYGYTF
17,NA,TRBV16,TRBD1,TRBJ2-3,TGTGCCAGCAGCCAAGGACAGGGGGCAACCACAGGCAATACGCAGTATTTT,CASSQGQGATTGNTQYF